The 29 T cell receptor beta chains below all came from one sample that was sequenced in a study of molecular identifiers for immune sequencing clone quantification. MiXCR, run by TCRdb on the PCR reads, gives a single entry per CDR3 protein. The sample yields 9,500 to 15,000 distinct CDR3 sequences, 15% to 20% seen once. The specimen was naive CD8+ T cells from blood, with Jurkat cell RNA spiked in. Noted subset: FACS-sorted CD8+CD4-CCR7+CD45RA+ naive T cells. The receptor set was obtained from a human donor in good health. Some libraries in this study had Jurkat cell RNA spiked in.

This clonotype is labeled as medium-sized (0.01 to 0.1%). V and J are TRBV19 and TRBJ2-2; D is unclear. V lost 2 bases and J lost 4, with 8 bases in between. The CDR3 consists of 14 residues. Per the germline V gene, CDR1 is LNHDA and CDR2 is SQIVND (reference sequence). The CDR3: CASSISGSTGELFF. In nucleotides, the CDR3 is TGTGCCAGTAGTATAAGTGGAAGCACCGGGGAGCTGTTTTTT.

This clonotype has a handful of counts. The CDR3 sequence is CASSLSYEKLFF. DNA for the CDR3: TGTGCCAGCAGTTTATCGTATGAAAAACTGTTTTTT. The rearrangement links TRBV28 to TRBJ1-4; D not certain. CDR3 length: 12 residues. Germline-derived CDR1 and CDR2 are MDHEN and SYDVKM. Trimming stripped 1 base from V and 6 bases from J, with 3 bases between.

This clonotype was observed at least ten times. This chain links TRBV27 with TRBJ2-3; 9 bases are shared with TRBD1. CDR3 length: 14 residues. CDR1 is MNHEY and CDR2 is SMNVEV in the germline V gene (reference sequence). With V trimmed by 6 bases and J by 5 bases, 6 bases remained unmatched. In DNA form, the CDR3 reads TGTGCCAGCAGCCGGGACAGGGCACAAGATACGCAGTATTTT. Its translation: CASSRDRAQDTQYF.

V is TRBV12-3 or TRBV12-4 and J is TRBJ2-7; 7 bases fit TRBD1. The junction had 7 bases not matched to a gene; V was cut back by 5 bases and J by 3 bases. CDR3 length equals 14 residues. Here the CDR3 reads CASSQGPGGYEQYF. The CDR3 region has the DNA TGTGCCAGCAGTCAGGGTCCAGGGGGCTACGAGCAGTACTTC.

This clonotype is deemed medium-sized. The chain employs TRBV7-9 and TRBJ1-5, with a weak D call TRBD1 (6 bases). Deletions cut 5 bases from V and 2 bases from J, with 13 bases between. Germline loops: CDR1 SEHNR, CDR2 FQNEAQ (reference sequence). The CDR3 spans 15 residues. The CDR3 region has the DNA TGTGCCAGCAGCCCTCCAGGGGCGGGCAATCAGCCCCAGCATTTT. Translated, it gives CASSPPGAGNQPQHF.

By sample fraction, this clonotype is medium-sized. The chain employs TRBV19 and TRBJ1-1, with D possibly matching TRBD1 (6 bases). Germline CDR1 and CDR2: LNHDA and SQIVND (reference sequence). CDR3 length equals 15 residues. V lost 5 bases and J 1 base, leaving 14 bases between the germline ends. The CDR3 spells CASSFLDSPNTEAFF. CDR3 nucleotide sequence: TGTGCCAGTAGTTTCCTGGACAGCCCGAACACTGAAGCTTTCTTT.

As concerns this clonotype: This could be a read error, since a much larger clone is one nucleotide away. The V call is TRBV9, the J call TRBJ2-4; D gene ambiguous. The CDR3 sequence is 13 residues long. From germline, CDR1 is SGDLS and CDR2 YYNGEE. CDR3 DNA: TGTGCCAGCAGCGAAGACTTCAAAAACACTCAGTACTTC. Translated, it gives CASSEDFKNTQYF.

Many counts were recorded for this clonotype. This chain uses TRBV12-3 or TRBV12-4 with TRBJ2-1; TRBD2 aligns across 11 bases. This CDR3 is 17 amino acids long. Trimming at V came to 5 bases and at J to 4 bases, leaving 10 bases not matched to a gene. CDR3 DNA: TGTGCCAGCAGTCAAGCCGGGACTAGCGGCATTTACAATGAGCAGTTCTTC. Protein: CASSQAGTSGIYNEQFF.

This clonotype was observed once. Just one base apart from a much larger clone, this may be a read error. V gene TRBV27 combines with J gene TRBJ2-7; D possibly matches TRBD1 or TRBD2 (6 bases each). CDR1 is MNHEY, CDR2 SMNVEV, per germline (reference sequence). The CDR3 has 14 amino acids. CDR3 bases: TGTGCCAGCAGTTCGTTCGGGGGCTCCCACGAGCAGTACTTC. Translated: CASSSFGGSHEQYF.

Notes on this clonotype: This clone may be a read error of a much larger clone one base away. This sequence joins TRBV27 and TRBJ2-7; the D is unclear. The germline CDR1 and CDR2 sequences are MNHEY and SMNVEV (reference sequence). The germline V and J ends were trimmed by 0 bases and 6 bases, with 12 bases remaining between them. The CDR3 is made up of 14 amino acids. CDR3 DNA: TGTGCCAGCAGTTTATCTGGATGGGGTTGCGAGCAGTACTTC. Translating it yields CASSLSGWGCEQYF.

This clonotype was seen only once. A much larger clone differs by one base, so this may be a read error. Here the CDR3 omits its conserved ending phenylalanine or tryptophan, so a read error is the likely source. The chain links TRBV11-2 to TRBJ2-5; weak D call: TRBD1 (6 bases). Per germline, CDR1 SGHAT and CDR2 FQNNGV. CDR3 length: 14 amino acids. V gave up 4 bases and J gave up 7 bases, with 16 bases separating them. For the CDR3, the DNA is TGTGCCAGCAGCTCCTACAGGGATAAGGGGACCCAGTACTCC. Protein: CASSSYRDKGTQYS.

About this clonotype itself: One end of the junction is discordant with germline, which a read error may explain. This rearrangement joins TRBV14 to TRBJ2-7; no clear D gene. CDR1 and CDR2 from the germline V gene are SGHDN and FVKESK. This CDR3 contains 15 residues. CDR3 nucleotides: TGTTCCAGCAGCCATTTGCAGGCCACCTCCTACGAGCAGTACTTC. Amino acids: CSSSHLQATSYEQYF.

This clonotype occurred a few times. The rearrangement joins TRBV9 to TRBJ1-4; maybe TRBD1 (5 bases). From germline, CDR1 is SGDLS and CDR2 YYNGEE. V dropped 3 bases and J dropped 0 bases, with 12 bases sitting between them. The CDR3 is 16 amino acids. The CDR3 sequence: CASSASTEATNEKLFF. For the CDR3, the DNA is TGTGCCAGCAGCGCGTCGACAGAGGCAACTAATGAAAAACTGTTTTTT. The full variable domain, completed using reference TRBV9 and TRBJ1-4, is DSGVTQTPKHLITATGQRVTLRCSPRSGDLSVYWYQQSLDQGLQFLIQYYNGEERAKGNILERFSAQQFPDLHSELNLSSLELGDSALYFCASSASTEATNEKLFFGSGTQLSVL.

The sample holds many counts of this clonotype. The rearrangement links TRBV27 to TRBJ1-6, with D hard to call. Germline CDR1 is MNHEY and CDR2 is SMNVEV (reference sequence). Trimming shortened V by 6 bases and J by 0 bases, and 9 bases separated the two germline ends. There are 15 residues in the CDR3. DNA for the CDR3: TGTGCCAGCAGCCCCTCTAGCTCCTATAATTCACCCCTCCACTTT. This encodes CASSPSSSYNSPLHF.

V usage is TRBV18 and J usage is TRBJ2-7, with TRBD2 matching over 10 bases. Germline CDR1 KGHSH, CDR2 LQKENI. V lost 4 bases to trimming and J lost 4 bases; unmatched junction nucleotides: 10. The CDR3 has 16 amino acids. For the CDR3, the DNA is TGTGCCAGCTCACAGGAGGGACTAGCGTCTTGGTACGAGCAGTACTTC. This translates into CASSQEGLASWYEQYF.

The chain carries TRBV9 and TRBJ1-5; TRBD1 is a possible D gene (5 bases). The CDR3 length is 13 residues. V lost 0 bases to trimming and J lost 13 bases, with 14 bases between them. Germline CDR1 is SGDLS and CDR2 is YYNGEE. The CDR3 DNA reads TGTGCCAGCAGCGTAGGCGATGGGGGACCACAGCATTTT. Translating gives CASSVGDGGPQHF.

In its sample, this clonotype was seen many times. This chain connects TRBV27 to TRBJ2-7; 11 bases map to TRBD1. V shed 5 bases, J shed 5 bases, and the junction held 8 bases outside the gene matches. The V gene's germline CDR1 is MNHEY and CDR2 SMNVEV (reference sequence). The CDR3 has 15 amino acids. CDR3 residues: CASSIGTGGINEQYF. CDR3 nucleotides: TGTGCCAGCAGTATCGGGACAGGGGGGATCAACGAGCAGTACTTC.

This clonotype counts as medium-sized. This chain joins TRBV11-2 and TRBJ2-3; no reliable D call. V was shortened by 5 bases and J by 0 bases, with 12 bases between the two germline ends. The CDR3 length is 15 residues. The germline V gene has CDR1 SGHAT and CDR2 FQNNGV. CDR3 bases: TGTGCCAGCAGCCGTCAAGGGTTTAGCACAGATACGCAGTATTTT. Translated: CASSRQGFSTDTQYF.

This clonotype was counted many times. The chain recombines TRBV24-1 with TRBJ2-2; D assignment may be TRBD1 or TRBD2 (5 bases each). V was clipped by 0 bases and J by 2 bases, with 9 bases between them. There are 16 residues in the CDR3. The germline CDR1 and CDR2 sequences are KGHDR and SFDVKD. The CDR3 is CATSDLRDGNTGELFF. The CDR3 nucleotides are TGTGCCACCAGTGATTTGCGGGACGGTAACACCGGGGAGCTGTTTTTT.

This clonotype is deemed medium-sized. The CDR3 is CASSWRQDSNQPQHF. CDR3 bases: TGTGCCAGCAGTTGGCGTCAGGATAGCAATCAGCCCCAGCATTTT. The chain is built from TRBV6-2 or TRBV6-3 and TRBJ1-5; D not certain. The CDR3 contains 15 residues. The germline gives CDR1 MNHEY, CDR2 SVGEGT. V lost 4 bases to trimming and J lost 0 bases, with 10 bases between them.

This clonotype showed up many times. The chain uses TRBV5-5 and TRBJ1-1, with D uncertain. Trimming took 5 bases from V and 4 from J, leaving 12 bases between them. This CDR3 comprises 13 residues. Germline V CDR1 and CDR2: SGHKS, YYEKEE (reference sequence). The CDR3 sequence: CASRLGSSTEAFF. DNA for the CDR3: TGTGCCAGCAGACTTGGCTCCAGCACTGAAGCTTTCTTT. The full variable domain, with the rest looked up from reference TRBV5-5 and TRBJ1-1, is DAGVTQSPTHLIKTRGQQVTLRCSPISGHKSVSWYQQVLGQGPQFIFQYYEKEERGRGNFPDRFSARQFPNYSSELNVNALLLGDSALYLCASRLGSSTEAFFGQGTRLTVV.

This clonotype showed up many times. This sequence joins TRBV19 and TRBJ2-7; 10 bases line up with TRBD1. V lost 2 bases to trimming and J lost 3 bases; unmatched junction nucleotides: 4. CDR1 and CDR2 from the germline V gene are LNHDA and SQIVND (reference sequence). CDR3 length equals 15 residues. The CDR3 bases are TGTGCCAGTAGTATAAGAGGGACAGGGGTCTACGAGCAGTACTTC. It yields the protein CASSIRGTGVYEQYF.

By share, this clonotype counts as medium-sized. The chain carries TRBV19 and TRBJ1-2, with D maybe TRBD1 (5 bases). The CDR3 loop spans 14 amino acids. The germline gives CDR1 LNHDA, CDR2 SQIVND (reference sequence). With 7 bases removed from V and 6 bases from J, the gap between germline ends came to 18 bases. The CDR3 here is CASTTLGVGDGYTF. The CDR3 coding sequence is TGTGCCAGTACCACGCTGGGGGTTGGCGATGGCTACACCTTC.

This clonotype has at least ten counts. The chain carries TRBV30 and TRBJ1-5; no clear D. The CDR3 is 14 amino acids. From germline, CDR1 is GTSNPN and CDR2 SVGIG (reference sequence). V was trimmed by 5 bases and J by 2 bases, leaving 13 bases between them. Written as DNA, the CDR3 is TGTGCCTGGTCCGAGGTCCGGGGCAATCAGCCCCAGCATTTT. The encoded protein is CAWSEVRGNQPQHF.

By sample share, this clonotype is medium-sized. The J gene is TRBJ2-7, the V gene TRBV14, with a weak D call TRBD2 (5 bases). This CDR3 has 13 amino acids. V was shortened by 8 bases and J by 1 base, with 12 bases between the two germline ends. Germline V lookup: CDR1 SGHDN, CDR2 FVKESK. The CDR3 is CASRRGYSYEQYF. DNA of the CDR3: TGTGCCAGCCGAAGAGGGTATTCCTACGAGCAGTACTTC.

This clonotype was detected only a few times. The chain uses TRBV30 and TRBJ2-1, with 7 bases identical to TRBD2. The ends lost 0 bases at V and 5 bases at J; junction bases unmatched: 4. CDR1 is GTSNPN and CDR2 is SVGIG in the germline V gene (reference sequence). The CDR3 has 14 residues. CDR3 coding DNA: TGTGCCTGGAGTGTATCGGGAGGACACAATGAGCAGTTCTTC. It is translated as CAWSVSGGHNEQFF.

Sample share makes this clonotype medium-sized. This rearrangement joins TRBV20-1 to TRBJ2-4; the D is unclear. CDR1 and CDR2 (germline): DFQATT, SNEGSKA (reference sequence). The CDR3 covers 12 residues. The V end was cut by 3 bases, the J end by 8 bases, with 11 bases between. CDR3: CSASLTSDIQYF. The CDR3 coding sequence is TGCAGTGCTAGTCTTACATCGGACATTCAGTACTTC.

About this clonotype itself: This clone may be a read error of a much larger clone one base away. The chain recombines TRBV7-9 with TRBJ2-7; a possible D gene is TRBD2 (5 bases). V was shortened by 0 bases and J by 7 bases, with 7 bases between the two germline ends. In germline, CDR1 is SEHNR, CDR2 FQNEAQ (reference sequence). This CDR3 has 12 residues. The CDR3 DNA sequence: TGTGCCAGCAGCTTAGCCACGGGAGAGCAGTACTTC. Amino acids: CASSLATGEQYF. Using reference TRBV7-9 and TRBJ2-7 for the parts outside the CDR3, the full variable domain is DTGVSQNPRHKITKRGQNVTFRCDPISEHNRLYWYRQTLGQGPEFLTYFQNEAQLEKSRLLSDRFSAERPKGSFSTLEIQRTEQGDSAMYLCASSLATGEQYFGPGTRLTVT.

The chain joins TRBV19 to TRBJ2-2; D gene unclear. Trimming removed 8 bases from V and 6 bases from J, with 4 bases in between. Per germline, CDR1 LNHDA and CDR2 SQIVND (reference sequence). The CDR3 has 10 residues. Here the CDR3 reads CASWSGELFF. In DNA form, the CDR3 reads TGTGCCAGTTGGTCCGGGGAGCTGTTTTTT.